This is a list of T cell receptor beta chains from one sample in a study of OX40 agonist ivuxolimab in advanced cancers. Data came from immunoSEQ multiplex PCR; TCRdb stores just in-frame clones and leaves some out. The table has tens of thousands of clones, roughly 87% seen once. Sequencing used CD4+ or CD8+ T cells sorted from blood, obtained in a trial of the OX40 agonist ivuxolimab. The receptors were sampled from an adult with an advanced solid tumor such as melanoma, head and neck, liver or kidney cancer. Both conserved end residues are part of each CDR3. The D gene is left open where the match is weak. Some rows have no size entry. The others give once, few or many, or a class for an expanded clone.

clone_size,j_call,v_call,d_call,cdr3_aa,cdr3_nt
-,TRBJ2-7,TRBV19,TRBD2,CASSVAGTSATYEQYF,TGTGCCAGTAGTGTCGCCGGGACTAGCGCAACCTACGAGCAGTACTTC
-,TRBJ2-2,TRBV4-1,-,CASSQGGLSLLNTGELFF,TGCGCCAGCAGCCAAGGAGGGTTAAGCCTCCTGAACACCGGGGAGCTGTTTTTT
-,TRBJ2-1,TRBV6-5,-,CASSGGRAAPVF,TGTGCCAGCAGTGGGGGCCGGGCGGCCCCAGTCTTC
-,TRBJ1-3,TRBV30,-,CAWAPVRFFSGNTIYF,TGTGCCTGGGCCCCCGTTCGGTTTTTCTCTGGAAACACCATATATTTT
-,TRBJ1-2,TRBV6-5,TRBD1,CASSPTGGSGYTF,TGTGCCAGCAGCCCCACAGGGGGTTCTGGCTACACCTTC
-,TRBJ2-5,TRBV7-7,-,CASSPSGGGETQYF,TGTGCTAGCAGCCCCAGTGGTGGGGGAGAGACCCAGTACTTC
-,TRBJ1-5,TRBV18,-,CASSPTSVSGGQPQHF,TGTGCCAGCTCCCCTACGTCCGTCTCGGGAGGTCAGCCCCAGCATTTT
-,TRBJ1-1,TRBV5-5,-,CASSLAYRSMNTEAFF,TGTGCCAGCAGCTTGGCCTACAGGAGCATGAACACTGAAGCTTTCTTT
-,TRBJ2-3,TRBV5-6,TRBD2,CASSSRGVHTDTQYF,TGTGCCAGCAGCTCGCGGGGGGTACACACAGATACGCAGTATTTT
few,TRBJ1-5,TRBV30,-,CAWRRPGNQPQHF,TGTGCCTGGAGACGGCCGGGGAATCAGCCCCAGCATTTT
-,TRBJ2-1,TRBV4-3,-,CASSRLSATEQFF,TGCGCCAGCAGCCGGCTTTCGGCCACTGAGCAGTTCTTC
-,TRBJ1-1,TRBV21-1,-,CASRLSRVCDTEAFF,TGTGCCAGCAGATTGTCCAGGGTGTGCGACACTGAAGCTTTCTTT
-,TRBJ1-4,TRBV19,TRBD1,CASGTGFEKLFF,TGTGCCTCCGGGACAGGGTTCGAAAAACTGTTTTTT
-,TRBJ1-2,TRBV25-1,-,CASSDGAGPRGYTF,TGTGCCAGCAGTGATGGGGCAGGCCCCCGTGGCTACACCTTC
-,TRBJ1-6,TRBV7-2,-,CASSLRQLNNSPLHF,TGTGCCAGCAGCTTACGACAGCTTAATAATTCACCCCTCCACTTT
few,TRBJ1-2,TRBV7-2,TRBD1,CASSAPGQVGYTF,TGTGCCAGCAGCGCCCCGGGACAGGTGGGCTACACCTTC
-,TRBJ2-7,TRBV2,TRBD1,CASRLQGQGYEQYF,TGTGCCAGCAGACTACAGGGACAGGGATACGAGCAGTACTTC
few,TRBJ1-2,TRBV19,-,CASNSLNKMGYTF,TGTGCCAGTAACTCGCTTAATAAGATGGGCTACACCTTC
-,TRBJ1-4,TRBV9,-,CASSVASQMGKLFF,TGTGCCAGCAGCGTAGCTAGCCAAATGGGGAAACTGTTTTTT
few,TRBJ1-5,TRBV7-9,TRBD1,CASSSGQGSVQPQHF,TGTGCCAGCAGCTCGGGACAGGGGTCGGTTCAGCCCCAGCATTTT
-,TRBJ1-2,TRBV14,-,CASSQFPLGVTNYGYTF,TGTGCCAGCAGCCAATTCCCCCTGGGGGTCACCAACTATGGCTACACCTTC
few,TRBJ1-6,TRBV4-2,-,CASSQAGRVASPLHF,TGTGCCAGCAGCCAAGCCGGCAGGGTGGCTTCACCCCTCCACTTT
-,TRBJ1-2,TRBV7-8,-,CASSKDRLPGYGYTF,TGTGCCAGCAGCAAAGACAGGCTCCCCGGCTATGGCTACACCTTC
-,TRBJ1-1,TRBV5-5,-,CASSLWNTEAFF,TGTGCCAGCAGCTTGTGGAACACTGAAGCTTTCTTT
-,TRBJ2-5,TRBV5-4,TRBD1,CASSLQGWETQYF,TGTGCCAGCAGCTTACAGGGGTGGGAGACCCAGTACTTC
-,TRBJ1-4,TRBV30,-,CAWRFGANEKLFF,TGTGCCTGGAGATTCGGGGCTAATGAAAAACTGTTTTTT
-,TRBJ2-1,TRBV13,-,CASSSLYNEQFF,TGTGCCAGCAGCTCTTTATACAATGAGCAGTTCTTC
-,TRBJ1-5,TRBV19,-,CASVPWAGGVSNQPQHF,TGTGCCAGTGTACCTTGGGCAGGAGGGGTTAGCAATCAGCCCCAGCATTTT
-,TRBJ2-1,TRBV7-8,-,CASSLARAPSYNEQFF,TGTGCCAGCAGCTTAGCACGAGCGCCCTCCTACAATGAGCAGTTCTTC
-,TRBJ2-7,TRBV18,-,CASSVPGAEQYF,TGTGCCAGCTCAGTCCCAGGGGCCGAGCAGTACTTC
-,TRBJ2-1,TRBV19,-,CASSIRQTYNEQFF,TGTGCCAGTAGTATACGGCAAACCTACAATGAGCAGTTCTTC
-,TRBJ1-1,TRBV6-5,TRBD1,CASSLVGTGAEAFF,TGTGCCAGCAGTTTAGTCGGGACAGGGGCTGAAGCTTTCTTT
-,TRBJ2-2,TRBV5-1,TRBD1,CASSHLQGETGELFF,TGCGCCAGCAGCCACCTCCAGGGGGAAACCGGGGAGCTGTTTTTT
-,TRBJ2-1,TRBV5-4,-,CASSLVQGLNEQFF,TGTGCCAGCAGCTTGGTTCAGGGTTTGAATGAGCAGTTCTTC
-,TRBJ1-2,TRBV7-3,-,CASSERGGPGYTF,TGTGCCAGCAGCGAAAGGGGGGGCCCTGGCTACACCTTC
-,TRBJ1-6,TRBV5-4,-,CASSLWIREDYNSPLHF,TGTGCCAGCAGCTTATGGATTCGGGAGGACTATAATTCACCCCTCCACTTT
-,TRBJ1-1,TRBV30,-,CAWSVAVEAFF,TGTGCCTGGAGTGTGGCAGTAGAAGCTTTCTTT
-,TRBJ2-1,TRBV7-7,TRBD2,CASSPTGTSANEQFF,TGTGCTAGCAGCCCTACCGGGACTAGCGCCAATGAGCAGTTCTTC
-,TRBJ2-7,TRBV7-2,TRBD1,CASSLGGRGREQYF,TGTGCCAGCAGCTTAGGGGGCAGGGGGCGTGAGCAGTACTTC
-,TRBJ1-1,TRBV4-3,TRBD1,CASSQTDRVETEAFF,TGCGCCAGCAGCCAAACGGACAGGGTGGAAACTGAAGCTTTCTTT
-,TRBJ2-5,TRBV5-5,-,CASSFSDSRLTQYF,TGTGCCAGCAGCTTTTCCGACAGTCGGTTAACCCAGTACTTC
-,TRBJ2-1,TRBV6-5,TRBD2,CASSYSGGRPGNEQFF,TGTGCCAGCAGTTACTCCGGCGGGAGGCCTGGCAATGAGCAGTTCTTC
-,TRBJ2-1,TRBV18,TRBD2,CASSLAGSSYNEQFF,TGTGCCAGCTCATTAGCGGGGAGCTCCTACAATGAGCAGTTCTTC
-,TRBJ2-2,TRBV10-3,-,CAISEGKPNTGELFF,TGTGCCATCAGTGAAGGCAAACCGAACACCGGGGAGCTGTTTTTT
few,TRBJ2-4,TRBV19,-,CASSPGARNIQYF,TGTGCCAGTAGCCCCGGGGCCAGGAACATTCAGTACTTC
few,TRBJ1-5,TRBV7-2,TRBD1,CASSLVPGQYYSNQPQHF,TGTGCCAGCAGCTTAGTACCGGGACAGTATTATAGCAATCAGCCCCAGCATTTT